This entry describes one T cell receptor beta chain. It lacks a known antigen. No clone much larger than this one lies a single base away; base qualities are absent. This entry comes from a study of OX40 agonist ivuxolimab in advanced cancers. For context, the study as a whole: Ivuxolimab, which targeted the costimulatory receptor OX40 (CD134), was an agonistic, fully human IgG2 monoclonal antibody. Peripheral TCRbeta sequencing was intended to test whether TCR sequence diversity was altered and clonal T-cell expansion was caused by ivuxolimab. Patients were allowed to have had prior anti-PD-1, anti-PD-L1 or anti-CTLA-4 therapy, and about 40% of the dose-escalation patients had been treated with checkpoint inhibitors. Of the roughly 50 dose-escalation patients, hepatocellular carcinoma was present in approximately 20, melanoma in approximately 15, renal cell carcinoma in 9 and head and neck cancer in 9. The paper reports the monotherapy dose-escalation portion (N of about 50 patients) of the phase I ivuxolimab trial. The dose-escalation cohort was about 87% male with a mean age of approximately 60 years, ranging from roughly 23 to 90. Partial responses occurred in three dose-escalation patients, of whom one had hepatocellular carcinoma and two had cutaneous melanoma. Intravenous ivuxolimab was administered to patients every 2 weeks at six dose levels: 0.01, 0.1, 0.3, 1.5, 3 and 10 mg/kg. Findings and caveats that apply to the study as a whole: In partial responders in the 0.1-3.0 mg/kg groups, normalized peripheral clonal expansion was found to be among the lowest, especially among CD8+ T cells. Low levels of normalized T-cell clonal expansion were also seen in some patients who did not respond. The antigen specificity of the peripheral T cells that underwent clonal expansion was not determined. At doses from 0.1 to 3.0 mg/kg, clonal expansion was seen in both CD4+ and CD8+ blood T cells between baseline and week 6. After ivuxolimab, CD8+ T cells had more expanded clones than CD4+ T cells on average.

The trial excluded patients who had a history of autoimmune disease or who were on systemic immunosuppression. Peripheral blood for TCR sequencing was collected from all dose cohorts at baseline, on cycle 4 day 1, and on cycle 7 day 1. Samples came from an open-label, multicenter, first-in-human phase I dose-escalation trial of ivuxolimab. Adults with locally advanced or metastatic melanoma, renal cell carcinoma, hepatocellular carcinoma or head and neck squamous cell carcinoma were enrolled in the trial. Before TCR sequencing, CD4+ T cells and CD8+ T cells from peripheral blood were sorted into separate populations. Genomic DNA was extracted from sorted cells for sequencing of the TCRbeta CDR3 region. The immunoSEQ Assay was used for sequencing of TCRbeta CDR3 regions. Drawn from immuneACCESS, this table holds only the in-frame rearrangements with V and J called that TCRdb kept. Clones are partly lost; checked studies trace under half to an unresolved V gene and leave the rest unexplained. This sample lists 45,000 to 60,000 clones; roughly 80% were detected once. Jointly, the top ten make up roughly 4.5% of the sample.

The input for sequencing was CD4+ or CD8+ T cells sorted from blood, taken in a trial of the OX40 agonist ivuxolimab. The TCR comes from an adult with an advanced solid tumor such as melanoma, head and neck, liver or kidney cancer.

CDR3 sequence: CASSPGTPRAFF. The nucleotide sequence is TGTGCCAGCAGTCCTGGGACCCCCCGAGCTTTCTTT. Here the chain combines TRBV28 and TRBJ1-1; possibly the D gene is TRBD1, per 5 matching bases. Spanning cysteine to phenylalanine, the CDR3 consists of 12 amino acids. The kept DNA is CDR3 alone, 36 bases in frame from the first base. The trim is 5 bases for V and 10 bases for J, with a gap of 14 bases between the germline ends. The germline V gene gives CDR1 as MDHEN and CDR2 as SYDVKM.